This T cell receptor (beta chain) emerged from a study of regulatory dendritic cells for organ transplantation. Study results and limitations: Considerable individual heterogeneity was seen in alloreactive memory CD8+ T cells. Memory CD8+ clonal expansion seemed more limited with regulatory than mature dendritic cells. Memory T cells were less diverse than naive, with memory CD8+ most oligoclonal.

Allogeneic regulatory or mature dendritic cells were co-cultured for roughly five days with CFSE-labeled sorted T cells at 1:10. FACS sorted CD4+ or CD8+ T cells into CD45RA+ naive and CD45RO+ memory. As for this clone: What it binds is unknown.

Assay: immunoSEQ multiplex PCR; the TCRdb copy retains only in-frame clones and omits some. The data contain about 7,800 clones, about 67% of them singletons. The CDR3 has 12 amino acids. The V end lost 2 bases, the J end lost 7 bases, and 8 bases lay between the germline ends. CDR1 and CDR2 from the germline V gene are SGHVS and FQNEAQ. The sample comprised memory CD4+ T cells from blood cultured with dendritic cells. Documented subset: CD45RO+ memory T cells. This sequence originates from a human donor in good health. The V call is TRBV7-8, the J call TRBJ1-1; TRBD1 is a possible D gene (5 bases). Written as DNA, the CDR3 is TGTGCCAGCAGCTTACAGGGATATGAAGCTTTCTTT. Its protein product is CASSLQGYEAFF.